This TCR beta chain comes out of a study of beta chain features in type 1 diabetes (dated by TCRdb to 2016 to 2019). In terms of the full investigation: Mean age, gender distribution, total cell number and subset yield were not different between patients and healthy donors. A total of roughly 100 million sorted cells were examined across all samples, and a strong correlation was observed between cell number per subset and RNA yield. In the study, recently diagnosed type 1 diabetes patients and matched healthy donors were compared on the TCRB repertoires of their sorted circulating CD4+ T cell subsets. Whereas all 30 or so donors provided naive and central memory subsets, regulatory and stem cell-like memory subsets were isolated from just 8 patients and roughly eight healthy donors. Paper-wide results and their limitations: Because cDNA rather than genomic DNA was sequenced, highly expressing activated cells could have been over-represented, although no difference in activation and CD3 levels was found between groups. Naive, central memory and regulatory TCRB repertoires appeared more similar among patients than among healthy donors. Patients with type 1 diabetes made fewer insertions and deleted more nucleotides at VDJ recombination sites, implying thymic rearrangement abnormalities. Because small numbers of individuals were included in the HLA sub-analyses, any influence of HLA type on TCRB rearrangement was left unresolved. Type 1 diabetes patients showed a moderate but significant shortening of TCRB CDR3 length in all four CD4+ subsets. Shorter templates might be favored by PCR, yet because patient and control samples were amplified and corrected together, any such skew would affect both groups equally.

From each donor, a single peripheral blood sample of approximately 120 mL on average was drawn into heparinised tubes. A BD FACSAria II was used to sort naive, central memory, regulatory and stem cell-like memory CD4+ T cells with a panel that included CD45RO, CCR7, CD25, CD127, CD95 and CD27. Every sorted population had a purity above 95%. PBMCs were isolated right away by Lymphoprep density gradient centrifugation and were stained directly, without culture. Samples were stained and sorted in pairs, with one healthy donor and one patient per experiment, so that batch effects were minimized. The sample holds a few counts of this clone. No antigen is known for it. Base qualities were left out, and no much larger clone turns up one base away. The germline V gene (reference sequence) yields LNHNV for CDR1 and YYDKDF for CDR2. V gives up 0 bases and J gives up 7 bases, and the segment between their germline ends measures 6 bases. The CDR3 runs 12 residues from the cysteine to the phenylalanine. The sequence is cut down to CDR3 DNA, 36 bases in frame from base 1.

The High Capacity cDNA Reverse Transcription Kit was used to reverse transcribe all of the isolated RNA, meaning that expressed TCRB transcripts were what got sequenced. Naive, central memory and regulatory T cell samples underwent deep immunoSEQ sequencing, averaging around 3.6 million total reads per sample. After sorted cells were lysed in RLT buffer, RNA was extracted with DNase-treated RNeasy Micro or Mini kits, with the choice depending on cell number. To prevent cross-contamination, every cell subset was processed on its own, while patient and healthy donor samples were processed together. TCRB sequences were amplified from cDNA with the immunoSEQ multiplex PCR, producing 87-bp fragments spanning the CDR3 region. Sequencing of the amplicons was performed on the Illumina HiSeq platform. Processing in the source paper ran as follows. PCR bias was computationally corrected using synthetic template baselines, reads within Hamming distance 2 were collapsed, and singletons that could not be merged were discarded. By aligning reads against IMGT, V, D and J genes, CDR3 length, and insertions or deletions at six rearrangement sites were assigned. Within each subset, clonotype counts were normalized to the number of sorted cells before true diversity and Gini coefficients were calculated with the tcR R package. The overlap coefficient, calculated on TCRB nucleotide sequences, was used to quantify repertoire sharing. As stored in TCRdb, this immuneACCESS dataset retains in-frame rearrangements with V and J assigned. A fraction of the clones does not appear; measured against another copy, unresolved V genes explain less than half of the discrepancy, and the remainder lacks a known reason. The V and J calls and clone size are taken from that table; D and trimming were inferred from the DNA. The sample includes 400,000 or so clones, with 9.6% observed a single time. About 0.6% of the sample is held by the ten biggest clonotypes.

The sequence derives from a man under 40 with type 1 diabetes. Here the chain combines TRBV15 and TRBJ2-5, with TRBD1 as a weak D call on 5 bases. Input material: central memory CD4+ T cells from blood. The nucleotides are TGTGCCACCAGCAGAGAAAGGGGGACCCAGTACTTC. Its protein is CATSRERGTQYF.